The entry that follows covers one TCR beta chain sequence. TCR beta CDR3 regions were amplified from RNA transcripts. The primer set for the first-round RT-PCR of the TCR CDR3 was HTBI. TCRdb itself ran the multiplex PCR reads through MiXCR, one entry per CDR3 protein. The sample lists 800,000 or so distinct CDR3 sequences, 38% occurring once. This sample was included in a study of T cells in Graves' hyperthyroidism and ophthalmopathy. V was trimmed by 7 bases and J by 2 bases, leaving 20 bases between them. This CDR3 has 16 residues. Germline CDR1 is SGHTA and CDR2 is FQGNSA. The J gene is TRBJ2-5, the V gene TRBV7-2; weak D call: TRBD1 (7 bases). The receptor was isolated from a man between 18 and 29 years old with Graves' hyperthyroidism. Sequenced sample: blood. CDR3 in DNA: TGTGCCAGCAACTTGGTGATGGGGGGACAGCAAGAGACCCAGTACTTC. Translation gives CASNLVMGGQQETQYF.